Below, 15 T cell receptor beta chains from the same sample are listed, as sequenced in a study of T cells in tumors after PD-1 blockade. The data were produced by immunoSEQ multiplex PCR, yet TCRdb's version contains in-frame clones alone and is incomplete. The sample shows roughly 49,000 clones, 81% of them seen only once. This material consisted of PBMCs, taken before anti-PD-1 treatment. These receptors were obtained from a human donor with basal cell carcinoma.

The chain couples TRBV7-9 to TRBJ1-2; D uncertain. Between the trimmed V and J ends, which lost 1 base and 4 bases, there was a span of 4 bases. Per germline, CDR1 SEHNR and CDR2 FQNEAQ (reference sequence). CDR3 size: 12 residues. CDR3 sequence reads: CASSLGIYGYTF. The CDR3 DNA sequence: TGTGCCAGCAGCTTAGGAATCTATGGCTACACCTTC.

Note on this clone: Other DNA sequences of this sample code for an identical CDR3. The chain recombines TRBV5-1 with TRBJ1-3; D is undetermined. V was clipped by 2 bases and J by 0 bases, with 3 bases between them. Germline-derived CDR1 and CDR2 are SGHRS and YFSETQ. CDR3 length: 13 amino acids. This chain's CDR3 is CASSLDSGNTIYF. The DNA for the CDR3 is TGCGCCAGCAGCTTAGACTCTGGAAACACCATATATTTT.

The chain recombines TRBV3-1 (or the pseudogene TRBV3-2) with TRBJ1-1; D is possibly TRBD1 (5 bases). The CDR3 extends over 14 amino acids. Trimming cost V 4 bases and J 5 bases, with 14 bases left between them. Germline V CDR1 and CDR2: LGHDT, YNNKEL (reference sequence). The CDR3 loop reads CASSPFGRDTEAFF. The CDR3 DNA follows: TGTGCCAGCAGCCCCTTTGGCAGGGATACTGAAGCTTTCTTT.

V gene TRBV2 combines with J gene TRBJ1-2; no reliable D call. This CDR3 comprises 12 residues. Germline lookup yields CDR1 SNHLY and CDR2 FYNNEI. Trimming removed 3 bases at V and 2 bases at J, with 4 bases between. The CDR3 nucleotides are TGTGCCAGCAGTGAGGAAAACTATGGCTACACCTTC. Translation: CASSEENYGYTF.

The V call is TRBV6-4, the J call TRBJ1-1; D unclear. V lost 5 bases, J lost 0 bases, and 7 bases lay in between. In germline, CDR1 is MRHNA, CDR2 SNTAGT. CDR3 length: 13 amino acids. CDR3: CASSTQMNTEAFF. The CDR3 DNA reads TGTGCCAGCAGTACCCAGATGAACACTGAAGCTTTCTTT.

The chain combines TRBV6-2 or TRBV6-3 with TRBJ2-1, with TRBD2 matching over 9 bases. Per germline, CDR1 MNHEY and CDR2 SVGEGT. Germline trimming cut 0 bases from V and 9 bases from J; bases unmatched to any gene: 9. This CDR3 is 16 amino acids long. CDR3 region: CASSYSRLAALGEQFF. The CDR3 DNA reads TGTGCCAGCAGTTACTCGAGACTAGCGGCTTTGGGTGAGCAGTTCTTC.

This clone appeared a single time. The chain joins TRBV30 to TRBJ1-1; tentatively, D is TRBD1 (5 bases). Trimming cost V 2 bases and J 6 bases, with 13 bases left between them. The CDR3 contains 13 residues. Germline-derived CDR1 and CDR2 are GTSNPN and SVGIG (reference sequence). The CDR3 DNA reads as TGTGCCTGGAGTACGCAGGGCAGGTCTGAAGCTTTCTTT. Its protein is CAWSTQGRSEAFF.

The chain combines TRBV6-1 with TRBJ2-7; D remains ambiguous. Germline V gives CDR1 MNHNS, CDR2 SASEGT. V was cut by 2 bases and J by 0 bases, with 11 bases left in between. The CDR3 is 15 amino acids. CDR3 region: CASSERALSSYEQYF. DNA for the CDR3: TGTGCCAGCAGTGAACGTGCACTGAGCTCCTACGAGCAGTACTTC.

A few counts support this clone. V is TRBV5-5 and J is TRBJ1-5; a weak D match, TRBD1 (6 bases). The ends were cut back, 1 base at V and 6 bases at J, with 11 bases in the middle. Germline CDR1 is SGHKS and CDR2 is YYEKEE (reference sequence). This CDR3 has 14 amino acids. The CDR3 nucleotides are TGTGCCAGCAGCTTGAGGGGGGGCGGTCAGCCCCAGCATTTT. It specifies CASSLRGGGQPQHF.

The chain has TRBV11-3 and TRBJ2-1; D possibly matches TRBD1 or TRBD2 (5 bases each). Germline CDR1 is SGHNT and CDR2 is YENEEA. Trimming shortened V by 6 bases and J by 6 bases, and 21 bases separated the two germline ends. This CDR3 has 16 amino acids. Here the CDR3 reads CASSLGVGAGGNEQFF. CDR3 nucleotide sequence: TGTGCCAGCAGTCTTGGAGTCGGGGCGGGTGGCAATGAGCAGTTCTTC.

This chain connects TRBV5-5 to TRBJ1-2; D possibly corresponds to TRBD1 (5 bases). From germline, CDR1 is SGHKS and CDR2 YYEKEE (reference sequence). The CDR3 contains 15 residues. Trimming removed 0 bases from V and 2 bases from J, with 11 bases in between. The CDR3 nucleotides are TGTGCCAGCAGCTTGGAGAGGGGACGAAACTATGGCTACACCTTC. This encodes CASSLERGRNYGYTF.

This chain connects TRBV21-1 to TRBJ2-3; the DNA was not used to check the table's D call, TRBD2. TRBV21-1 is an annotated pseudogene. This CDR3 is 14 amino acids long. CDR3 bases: TGTGCCACCTACTTAGATGCGGGCACAGATACGCAGTATTTT. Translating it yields CATYLDAGTDTQYF.

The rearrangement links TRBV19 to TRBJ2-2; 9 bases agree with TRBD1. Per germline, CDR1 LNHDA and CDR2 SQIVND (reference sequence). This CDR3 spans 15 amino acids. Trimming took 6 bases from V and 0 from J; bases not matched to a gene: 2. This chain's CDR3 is CASRGQGTNTGELFF. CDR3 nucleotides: TGTGCCAGTAGGGGACAGGGAACGAACACCGGGGAGCTGTTTTTT.

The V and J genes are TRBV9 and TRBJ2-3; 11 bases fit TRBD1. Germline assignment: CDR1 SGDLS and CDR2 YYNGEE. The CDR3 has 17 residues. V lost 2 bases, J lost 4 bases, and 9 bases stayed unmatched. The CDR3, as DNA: TGTGCCAGCAGCGTTACCCCGGGACAGGGGGGGTCAGATACGCAGTATTTT. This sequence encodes CASSVTPGQGGSDTQYF.

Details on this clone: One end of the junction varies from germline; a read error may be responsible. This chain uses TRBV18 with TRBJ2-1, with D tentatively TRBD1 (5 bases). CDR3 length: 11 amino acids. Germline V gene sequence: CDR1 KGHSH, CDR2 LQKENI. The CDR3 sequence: CASSQDKEQFF. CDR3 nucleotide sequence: TGTGCCAGCTCACAGGACAAGGAGCAGTTCTTC. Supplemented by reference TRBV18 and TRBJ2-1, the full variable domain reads NAGVMQNPRHLVRRRGQEARLRCSPMKGHSHVYWYRQLPEEGLKFMVYLQKENIIDESGMPKERFSAEFPKEGPSILRIQQVVRGDSAAYFCASSQDKEQFFGPGTRLTVL.